This is a list of T cell receptor beta chains from one sample in a study of blood T cell repertoires in COVID-19. Clones were sequenced by immunoSEQ multiplex PCR, and TCRdb holds only the in-frame ones, with some missing. The top ten clones hold 1.8% of a sample with about 120,000 clones, about nine tenths of them seen once. The sequencing input was peripheral blood. The receptors originated from a human donor with active COVID-19. The donor label of this sample is uncertain. Both conserved end residues are part of each CDR3. D genes are given only for firm matches. A row's size may be missing; if present it is once, few, many or a size class.

V	J	size	D	CDR3	DNA
TRBV7-8	TRBJ2-3	.	TRBD2	CASSISGGDTDTQYF	TGTGCCAGCAGCATTAGCGGGGGGGACACAGATACGCAGTATTTT
TRBV6-5	TRBJ2-7	once	TRBD2	CASRSGTSPYEQYF	TGTGCCAGCAGATCCGGGACTAGTCCCTACGAGCAGTACTTC
TRBV6-1	TRBJ1-2	.	.	CASSESQLNYGYTF	TGTGCCAGCAGTGAGTCACAATTAAACTATGGCTACACCTTC
TRBV20-1	TRBJ1-2	.	.	CSAPPGYGYTF	TGCAGTGCCCCTCCGGGGTACGGCTACACCTTC
TRBV7-2	TRBJ2-1	.	TRBD1	CASRVRGTGNYNEQFF	TGTGCCAGCCGGGTCCGGGGGACAGGGAACTACAATGAGCAGTTCTTC
TRBV5-1	TRBJ2-3	.	TRBD1	CASSWSTGLVIGDTQYF	TGCGCCAGCAGCTGGTCGACAGGGTTGGTTATCGGAGATACGCAGTATTTT
TRBV2	TRBJ2-3	few	TRBD2	CASRLAGDTQYF	TGTGCCAGCCGACTAGCGGGGGATACGCAGTATTTT
TRBV10-3	TRBJ1-2	.	.	CASAGANNYGYTF	TGTGCCTCGGCAGGGGCTAATAACTATGGCTACACCTTC
TRBV5-1	TRBJ1-2	once	TRBD1	CASSFQGDGYTF	TGCGCCAGCAGCTTTCAGGGGGATGGCTACACCTTC
TRBV5-6	TRBJ1-2	.	.	CASSLVQGRRYGYTF	TGTGCCAGCAGCTTGGTGCAGGGGAGACGGTATGGCTACACCTTC
TRBV7-2	TRBJ2-1	.	TRBD1	CASSRDRGGNEQFF	TGTGCCAGCAGCCGGGACAGGGGAGGCAATGAGCAGTTCTTC
TRBV28	TRBJ2-3	.	TRBD2	CASSPTSGGAGDTQYF	TGTGCCAGCAGTCCAACTAGCGGGGGGGCCGGAGATACGCAGTATTTT
TRBV6-6	TRBJ2-3	.	TRBD2	CASSPLAERSNTQYF	TGTGCCAGCAGCCCACTAGCGGAACGATCGAATACGCAGTATTTT
TRBV7-9	TRBJ1-2	.	.	CASSSTDGSLNYGYTF	TGTGCCAGCAGCTCCACAGACGGAAGTCTTAACTATGGCTACACCTTC
TRBV4-3	TRBJ2-2	.	.	CASSLAEDGELFF	TGCGCCAGCAGCCTAGCCGAGGACGGGGAGCTGTTTTTT
TRBV6-5	TRBJ2-7	.	.	CASRTGVSYEQYF	TGTGCCAGCAGGACGGGGGTCTCCTACGAGCAGTACTTC
TRBV7-2	TRBJ2-7	.	.	CASSLVTVSGDEQYF	TGTGCCAGCAGCTTAGTAACGGTTTCGGGGGACGAGCAGTACTTC
TRBV27	TRBJ1-1	.	TRBD1	CASRQGSWGTEAFF	TGTGCCAGCCGACAGGGGTCCTGGGGCACTGAAGCTTTCTTT
TRBV4-3	TRBJ1-1	.	.	CASSQGRTNTEAFF	TGCGCCAGCAGCCAAGGCAGGACTAACACTGAAGCTTTCTTT
TRBV28	TRBJ2-1	.	TRBD1	CASSSGQGRNEQFF	TGTGCCAGCAGTTCGGGACAGGGCCGAAATGAGCAGTTCTTC
TRBV7-9	TRBJ2-1	.	TRBD2	CASSLPAGGRGEQFF	TGTGCCAGCAGCTTACCAGCGGGGGGAAGGGGTGAGCAGTTCTTC
TRBV4-2	TRBJ2-1	.	.	CASSQDPGDLYNEQFF	TGTGCCAGCAGCCAAGATCCGGGGGACCTATACAATGAGCAGTTCTTC
TRBV10-1	TRBJ2-1	.	.	CASSRQDSSSYNEQFF	TGCGCCAGCAGTCGCCAGGACAGTTCCTCCTACAATGAGCAGTTCTTC
TRBV2	TRBJ2-5	.	.	CASSDYEETQYF	TGTGCCAGCAGTGACTATGAGGAGACCCAGTACTTC